Presented here are 18 T cell receptor beta chains from one specimen sequenced in a study of blood T cells in healthy people across ages. Primed by a sample-barcoded 5' primer and a J-beta primer mix, a second PCR proceeded for about 7 to 11 cycles. TCRdb independently ran MiXCR on the 5' RACE reads; one entry per CDR3 protein. The table records 750,000 to 950,000 distinct CDR3 sequences, approximately 32% of them present only once. These records were also assigned to another study, of T cells of mothers and their children.

The sequencing sample was made of blood. The receptors here all came from a woman in her thirties or forties in good health.

This chain joins TRBV5-1 and TRBJ1-1; 7 nucleotides match TRBD1. The CDR3 spans 15 residues. The ends lost 0 bases at V and 6 bases at J; junction bases unmatched: 8. Germline V gene lookup returns CDR1 SGHRS and CDR2 YFSETQ. The chain's CDR3 is CASSLDPGGSAEAFF. The CDR3 DNA is TGCGCCAGCAGCTTGGATCCAGGGGGGAGCGCTGAAGCTTTCTTT.

This clonotype was detected only a few times. One junction end disagrees with the germline gene, perhaps due to a read error. The chain employs TRBV10-3 and TRBJ1-2; maybe TRBD1 (6 bases). CDR1 ENHRY and CDR2 SYGVKD come from the germline V gene. This CDR3 region has 14 residues. This CDR3 is CAIRESGADYGYTF. CDR3 nucleotides: TGTGCCATCAGGGAGTCAGGGGCGGACTATGGCTACACCTTC.

The chain has TRBV20-1 and TRBJ2-1; TRBD1 matches 8 bases. Trimming at V came to 6 bases and at J to 13 bases, leaving 11 bases not matched to a gene. This CDR3 is built from 12 residues. Germline loops: CDR1 DFQATT, CDR2 SNEGSKA (reference sequence). CDR3 amino acids: CSARTGSQTQFF. DNA of the CDR3: TGCAGTGCAAGGACAGGGTCTCAGACTCAGTTCTTC.

This clonotype has more than one count but fewer than ten. In DNA form, the CDR3 reads TGTGCCAGCAGTGAGGGGGGCCCACAGGGGAATGAGCAGTTCTTC. This codes for CASSEGGPQGNEQFF. This rearrangement joins TRBV12-3 or TRBV12-4 to TRBJ2-1; D possibly corresponds to TRBD1 (7 bases). The CDR3 loop spans 15 amino acids. V lost 5 bases and J lost 7, with 18 bases in between.

This clonotype was detected ten times or more. The gene calls are TRBV12-3 or TRBV12-4 and TRBJ1-6; maybe TRBD1 (6 bases). This CDR3 contains 15 residues. Trimming cost V 3 bases and J 7 bases, with 13 bases left between them. As DNA, the CDR3 is TGTGCCAGCAGTTTCAGACAGGCGGGCAATTCACCCCTCCACTTT. It codes for CASSFRQAGNSPLHF.

The chain carries TRBV5-1 and TRBJ2-1, with TRBD2 as a possible D gene (7 bases). CDR1 is SGHRS and CDR2 is YFSETQ in the germline V gene. The CDR3 length is 16 residues. The germline V and J ends were trimmed by 4 bases and 6 bases, with 20 bases remaining between them. CDR3 protein: CASSRGAPSPSNEQFF. The CDR3 coding sequence is TGCGCCAGCAGCCGGGGGGCCCCATCCCCCTCCAATGAGCAGTTCTTC.

V usage is TRBV6-6 and J usage is TRBJ2-7; D perhaps matches TRBD1 (5 bases). Germline-derived CDR1 and CDR2 are MNHNY and SVGAGI (reference sequence). There are 15 residues in the CDR3. With 4 bases removed from V and 2 bases from J, the gap between germline ends came to 15 bases. CDR3 loop: CASSLFLGPAYEQYF. The DNA for the CDR3 is TGTGCCAGCAGTTTATTTCTGGGGCCGGCCTACGAGCAGTACTTC.

At least ten counts were recorded for this clonotype. The rearrangement uses TRBV12-3 or TRBV12-4 and TRBJ1-2, with D tentatively TRBD1 (5 bases). This CDR3 region has 16 residues. Trimming removed 6 bases at V and 0 bases at J, with 17 bases between. The CDR3 DNA follows: TGTGCCAGCAGAACGGGACGGGCCCCTACTAACTATGGCTACACCTTC. Translating it yields CASRTGRAPTNYGYTF.

The chain employs TRBV27 and TRBJ2-7, with 7 positions matching TRBD1. Germline V gives CDR1 MNHEY, CDR2 SMNVEV (reference sequence). V dropped 6 bases and J dropped 2; count of bases not matched to a gene: 10. The CDR3 totals 15 residues. CDR3 coding DNA: TGTGCCAGCAGAATAGGGGGCAGGAGCACCTACGAGCAGTACTTC. Protein: CASRIGGRSTYEQYF.

The chain combines TRBV7-8 with TRBJ2-5; 11 positions agree with TRBD1. The CDR3 is 18 residues long. The germline V gene has CDR1 SGHVS and CDR2 FQNEAQ. The ends lost 7 bases at V and 11 bases at J; junction bases unmatched: 24. The CDR3 protein is CASKTVANPGQGVYEQYF. The CDR3 region has the DNA TGTGCCAGCAAAACTGTGGCCAACCCGGGACAGGGGGTCTATGAGCAGTACTTC. Full variable domain (missing parts from reference TRBV7-8 and TRBJ2-5): GAGVSQSPRYKVAKRGQDVALRCDPISGHVSLFWYQQALGQGPEFLTYFQNEAQLDKSGLPSDRFFAERPEGSVSTLKIQRTQQEDSAVYLCASKTVANPGQGVYEQYFGPGTRLLVL.

The J gene is TRBJ2-1, the V gene TRBV13; possibly TRBD1 or TRBD2 for D (5 bases each). The germline V gene encodes CDR1 PRHDT and CDR2 FYEKMQ (reference sequence). CDR3 length equals 15 residues. V was clipped by 5 bases and J by 1 base, with 12 bases between them. The CDR3 is CASSLKGESYNEQFF. For the CDR3, the DNA is TGTGCCAGCAGCCTAAAAGGGGAGTCCTACAATGAGCAGTTCTTC. Drawing the rest from reference TRBV13 and TRBJ2-1, the complete variable domain is AAGVIQSPRHLIKEKRETATLKCYPIPRHDTVYWYQQGPGQDPQFLISFYEKMQSDKGSIPDRFSAQQFSDYHSELNMSSLELGDSALYFCASSLKGESYNEQFFGPGTRLTVL.

V gene TRBV20-1 combines with J gene TRBJ1-5, with 7 bases identical to TRBD1. J lost 0 bases, V lost 3 bases, and 11 bases had no gene match. This CDR3 region has 17 residues. Germline-derived CDR1 and CDR2 are DFQATT and SNEGSKA (reference sequence). CDR3 in amino acids: CSASKGRGSDSNQPQHF. For the CDR3, the DNA is TGCAGTGCTAGTAAGGGCAGGGGGTCCGATAGCAATCAGCCCCAGCATTTT.

The genes are TRBV9 and TRBJ1-4; D may be TRBD1 (5 bases). The CDR3 loop spans 15 amino acids. Trimming cost V 4 bases and J 8 bases, with 18 bases left between them. Germline V CDR1 and CDR2: SGDLS, YYNGEE. The CDR3 is CASSTHSREDEKLFF. Here the CDR3 DNA reads TGTGCCAGCAGCACCCACTCCAGGGAGGACGAAAAACTGTTTTTT.

V usage is TRBV7-9 and J usage is TRBJ2-5; the D gene is possibly TRBD2 (6 bases). The DNA end favors TRBJ2-7, so the J call may be wrong. Per the germline V gene, CDR1 is SEHNR and CDR2 is FQNEAQ (reference sequence). This CDR3 is built from 15 residues. CDR3: CASSSPSLADYEQYF. The CDR3 DNA reads TGTGCCAGCAGCTCACCATCCTTAGCGGACTACGAGCAGTACTTC.

J is TRBJ2-3 and V is TRBV5-1; a weak D match, TRBD1 (6 bases). The CDR3 is 15 amino acids. Between the trimmed V and J ends, which lost 3 bases and 2 bases, there was a span of 13 bases. Germline V gene lookup returns CDR1 SGHRS and CDR2 YFSETQ. CDR3 in amino acids: CASSWDNDYTDTQYF. The CDR3 DNA is TGCGCCAGCAGCTGGGACAACGATTACACAGATACGCAGTATTTT.

This clonotype was counted only a few times. The chain joins TRBV7-2 to TRBJ2-7; D remains ambiguous. The germline V gene encodes CDR1 SGHTA and CDR2 FQGNSA. V shed 5 bases and J shed 2 bases, with 16 bases lying between them. The CDR3 has 15 amino acids. As DNA, the CDR3 is TGTGCCAGCAGCGCCAGCGTCAGCTCGGCCTACGAGCAGTACTTC. Translated, it gives CASSASVSSAYEQYF.

DNA for the CDR3: TGCAGTGCTTCAGAGGCAGGCCAGCAGCATTTT. Its protein product is CSASEAGQQHF. The chain recombines TRBV20-1 with TRBJ1-5, with D hard to call. Germline CDR1 reads DFQATT; CDR2 reads SNEGSKA (reference sequence). CDR3 length: 11 amino acids. Trimming removed 5 bases from V and 13 bases from J, with 15 bases in between.

V is TRBV15 and J is TRBJ1-4; D not resolved. This CDR3 spans 16 amino acids. The V end lost 1 base, the J end lost 8 bases, and 17 bases lay between the germline ends. Germline V gives CDR1 LNHNV, CDR2 YYDKDF (reference sequence). CDR3 coding DNA: TGTGCCACCAGCAGAGTCAGGCTGTTCAATGAGGAAAAACTGTTTTTT. This codes for CATSRVRLFNEEKLFF.